This T cell receptor (beta chain) was recovered during a study of blood T cell repertoires in COVID-19. Turning to the study itself: Acute and convalescent COVID-19 samples came from the United States, Italy and Spain.

This CDR3 has 14 residues. Germline V lookup: CDR1 SGHNT, CDR2 YYREEE (reference sequence). V gave up 10 bases and J gave up 1 base; unmatched junction bases: 9. Original analysis: Cell counts per sample came from amplifying reference gene primers. Sequencing was performed with immunoSEQ multiplex PCR; in TCRdb, only in-frame clones are kept and a portion is missing. The D gene and trimming were derived from the DNA, and the V and J assignments and clone size from that table. Among fewer than 150,000 clones, around 80% were seen once, and the ten largest hold roughly 5.6%. The chain has TRBV5-4 and TRBJ2-5; 8 bases fit TRBD2. The sequence came from a man in his sixties or seventies with acute or convalescent COVID-19. Sequencing used peripheral blood. CDR3 sequence reads: CAAGAGGSQETQYF. The DNA of the CDR3 is TGTGCCGCCGGGGCGGGGGGTAGCCAAGAGACCCAGTACTTC.